Below, 2 T cell receptor beta chains from the same sample are listed, as sequenced in a study of read filtering for tumor transcriptome and immune sequencing. Molecular barcoded adaptors covering alpha/delta and beta/gamma chains were used on approximately 400 ng RNA. TCRdb fed the reads into MiXCR, producing one record per CDR3 protein. The sample yields about 28,000 distinct CDR3 sequences, 13% to 15% seen once. Sequenced sample: a population of CD138-negative cells sorted from bone marrow. The receptors here all came from a donor aged 40 or over with multiple myeloma.

There are many counts of this clonotype. The chain links TRBV9 to TRBJ2-7, with TRBD1 matching over 8 bases. CDR1 is SGDLS and CDR2 is YYNGEE in the germline V gene. Germline trimming cut 2 bases from V and 3 bases from J; bases unmatched to any gene: 7. CDR3 size: 15 residues. The CDR3: CASSVTGQAYYEQYF. The DNA for the CDR3 is TGTGCCAGCAGCGTGACGGGACAGGCCTACTACGAGCAGTACTTC.

This clonotype was seen at least ten times. This chain connects TRBV11-2 to TRBJ2-1, with a possible D match to TRBD2 (5 bases). The CDR3 loop spans 13 amino acids. The germline V gene has CDR1 SGHAT and CDR2 FQNNGV. Trimming removed 5 bases from V and 9 bases from J, with 14 bases in between. The CDR3 DNA follows: TGTGCCAGCAGCCCCCCGGGGTATGTTGAGCAGTTCTTC. It encodes CASSPPGYVEQFF.